The next 15 T cell receptor beta chains were all read from a single sample in a study of CD8 T cells in ankylosing spondylitis. TCRdb called the 5' RACE reads again in MiXCR, with one record for every CDR3 protein. The data contain about 160,000 distinct CDR3 sequences, around 20% of them singletons. The sequenced material came from blood, either unsorted or a sorted T cell fraction (not recorded which). These receptors came from a male donor with ankylosing spondylitis or in good health (not recorded which).

This clonotype appeared many times. V usage is TRBV2 and J usage is TRBJ2-1, with D possibly TRBD2 on 5 matching bases. The germline CDR1 and CDR2 sequences are SNHLY and FYNNEI. V was trimmed by 7 bases and J by 0 bases, leaving 10 bases between them. This CDR3 spans 14 amino acids. CDR3: CASTWEHSYNEQFF. The DNA for the CDR3 is TGTGCCAGCACTTGGGAGCACTCCTACAATGAGCAGTTCTTC.

The chain recombines TRBV25-1 with TRBJ2-7, with 9 bases matching TRBD2. V lost 2 bases, J lost 8 bases, and 1 base stayed unmatched. The V gene's germline CDR1 is MGHDK and CDR2 SYGVNS. CDR3 length equals 12 residues. The CDR3 loop reads CASSELAGKQYF. The CDR3 coding sequence is TGTGCCAGCAGTGAACTAGCGGGGAAGCAGTACTTC.

This clonotype has just a few counts. The J gene is TRBJ2-5, the V gene TRBV18, with TRBD2 identical over 10 bases. Germline V CDR1 and CDR2: KGHSH, LQKENI. V lost 0 bases to trimming and J lost 3 bases; unmatched junction nucleotides: 1. The CDR3 is made up of 15 amino acids. Here the CDR3 DNA reads TGTGCCAGCTCACCACCCCTAGCGGGAGAAGAGACCCAGTACTTC. Protein: CASSPPLAGEETQYF. The full variable domain, completed using reference TRBV18 and TRBJ2-5, is NAGVMQNPRHLVRRRGQEARLRCSPMKGHSHVYWYRQLPEEGLKFMVYLQKENIIDESGMPKERFSAEFPKEGPSILRIQQVVRGDSAAYFCASSPPLAGEETQYFGPGTRLLVL.

This clonotype was seen at least ten times. The CDR3 bases are TGTGCCAGCAGCTCATCCGCGGGACGCTACCACAATGAGCAGTTCTTC. Protein product: CASSSSAGRYHNEQFF. The chain is built from TRBV5-4 and TRBJ2-1, with D possibly TRBD2 on 6 matching bases. Germline V gene data show CDR1 as SGHNT and CDR2 as YYREEE (reference sequence). CDR3 length equals 16 residues. The V end lost 3 bases, the J end lost 5 bases, and 18 bases lay between the germline ends.

This clonotype was seen ten or more times. The chain uses TRBV5-1 and TRBJ2-1, with 9 bases identical to TRBD1. In germline, CDR1 is SGHRS, CDR2 YFSETQ. Germline trimming cut 3 bases from V and 5 bases from J; bases unmatched to any gene: 3. This CDR3 has 14 amino acids. The CDR3: CASSSGQGHNEQFF. The CDR3 DNA reads as TGCGCCAGCAGCTCGGGACAGGGCCACAATGAGCAGTTCTTC.

The chain combines TRBV7-2 with TRBJ2-5, with D possibly TRBD1 on 5 matching bases. The CDR3 contains 13 residues. The V gene's germline CDR1 is SGHTA and CDR2 FQGNSA. V dropped 6 bases and J dropped 2 bases, with 10 bases sitting between them. The DNA of the CDR3 is TGTGCCAGCAGTGACAGCCTTCAAGAGACCCAGTACTTC. This encodes CASSDSLQETQYF.

This clonotype was detected ten times or more. The chain couples TRBV7-6 to TRBJ2-1; possibly TRBD2 for D (5 bases). This CDR3 has 18 residues. Trimming took off 0 bases at V and 0 bases at J, with 15 bases between the two ends. The germline CDR1 and CDR2 sequences are SGHVS and FNYEAQ. CDR3 in amino acids: CASSLALISASSYNEQFF. CDR3 in DNA: TGTGCCAGCAGCTTAGCGCTGATTAGCGCCAGCTCCTACAATGAGCAGTTCTTC. Filled out from reference TRBV7-6 and TRBJ2-1, the complete variable domain reads GAGVSQSPRYKVTKRGQDVALRCDPISGHVSLYWYRQALGQGPEFLTYFNYEAQQDKSGLPNDRFSAERPEGSISTLTIQRTEQRDSAMYRCASSLALISASSYNEQFFGPGTRLTVL.

The V gene is TRBV20-1, the J gene TRBJ2-2; D perhaps matches TRBD2 (6 bases). V shed 0 bases and J shed 1 base, with 12 bases lying between them. The CDR3 runs 16 residues. Germline V gene lookup returns CDR1 DFQATT and CDR2 SNEGSKA (reference sequence). The CDR3 DNA is TGCAGTGCTAGAGATTCCCGACTAGGGAACACCGGGGAGCTGTTTTTT. Translating gives CSARDSRLGNTGELFF.

In DNA form, the CDR3 reads TGTGCCTGGAGTGGGGATCTGTACACTGAAGCTTTCTTT. Translating gives CAWSGDLYTEAFF. The gene calls are TRBV30 and TRBJ1-1; no clear D gene. CDR1 is GTSNPN and CDR2 is SVGIG in the germline V gene (reference sequence). This CDR3 is built from 13 residues. V was cut by 1 base and J by 3 bases, with 9 bases left in between.

This clonotype was seen a few times. The rearrangement uses TRBV14 and TRBJ2-3, with 15 bases matching TRBD2. The ends lost 7 bases at V and 3 bases at J; junction bases unmatched: 5. The length of the CDR3 is 16 residues. Germline V gene sequence: CDR1 SGHDN, CDR2 FVKESK. CDR3 region: CASNGGLAGGTDTQYF. The CDR3 DNA sequence: TGTGCCAGCAATGGAGGACTAGCGGGAGGGACAGATACGCAGTATTTT.

The table lists this clonotype with many counts. The chain is built from TRBV18 and TRBJ1-5, with 10 bases fitting TRBD1. V gave up 5 bases and J gave up 2 bases; unmatched junction bases: 3. Germline assignment: CDR1 KGHSH and CDR2 LQKENI. CDR3 length: 15 residues. CDR3 in amino acids: CASSGTGVGNQPQHF. The CDR3 DNA reads TGTGCCAGCTCAGGGACAGGGGTCGGCAATCAGCCCCAGCATTTT.

This clonotype was counted many times. The chain couples TRBV30 to TRBJ2-7; the D is unclear. Trimming pared 5 bases from V and 3 bases from J, leaving 8 bases between. The CDR3 has 11 amino acids. Germline V gene data show CDR1 as GTSNPN and CDR2 as SVGIG (reference sequence). As DNA, the CDR3 is TGTGCCTGGTCCCAAGGCTACGAGCAGTACTTC. Residues: CAWSQGYEQYF.

This clonotype was counted a few times. This rearrangement joins TRBV6-5 to TRBJ1-4; possible D gene TRBD1, 5 bases. The CDR3 loop spans 12 amino acids. The ends were cut back, 8 bases at V and 7 bases at J, with 11 bases in the middle. Germline V gives CDR1 MNHEY, CDR2 SVGAGI. CDR3 DNA sequence: TGTGCCAGCGGCAGGGAAGGTGAAAAACTGTTTTTT. As protein: CASGREGEKLFF.

A few counts support this clonotype. The chain links TRBV13 to TRBJ2-3, with 8 bases that match TRBD1. Losses at the gene ends were 5 bases for V and 2 bases for J; bases not matched to a gene: 6. Germline V gives CDR1 PRHDT, CDR2 FYEKMQ (reference sequence). CDR3 length: 15 amino acids. CDR3 sequence reads: CASSRGQGNTDTQYF. CDR3 bases: TGTGCCAGCAGCCGCGGACAGGGAAACACAGATACGCAGTATTTT.

This clonotype was counted ten times or more. The V gene is TRBV11-2, the J gene TRBJ2-1; D is uncertain. Germline CDR1 SGHAT, CDR2 FQNNGV. This CDR3 has 10 amino acids. V was trimmed by 8 bases and J by 7 bases, leaving 6 bases between them. The DNA for the CDR3 is TGTGCCAGCGGGGTTAATGAGCAGTTCTTC. Its translation is CASGVNEQFF.